This T cell receptor (beta chain) appears in the sequencing data of a study of blood T cell repertoires in COVID-19. The CDR3 contains 17 residues. Deletions cut 4 bases from V and 0 bases from J, with 16 bases between. Germline V gene sequence: CDR1 KGHSH, CDR2 LQKENI. The repertoire was sequenced with immunoSEQ multiplex PCR; TCRdb's copy has only in-frame clones and lacks some. The sample carries fewer than 400,000 clones, around 90% recorded once. The receptor's source is a human donor in a cohort sampled during active COVID-19. The chain has TRBV18 and TRBJ1-3; D gene uncertain. The sequencing sample was made of peripheral blood. The CDR3 sequence is CASSQRVDQTSGNTIYF. DNA of the CDR3: TGTGCCAGCTCACAGCGAGTCGACCAGACCTCTGGAAACACCATATATTTT. The whole variable domain, remainder taken from reference TRBV18 and TRBJ1-3, is NAGVMQNPRHLVRRRGQEARLRCSPMKGHSHVYWYRQLPEEGLKFMVYLQKENIIDESGMPKERFSAEFPKEGPSILRIQQVVRGDSAAYFCASSQRVDQTSGNTIYFGEGSWLTVV.